One and the same sample provided the 6 T cell receptor beta chains below, sequenced in a study of OX40 agonist ivuxolimab in advanced cancers. Sequencing used immunoSEQ multiplex PCR; TCRdb keeps in-frame clones, though not all of them. The data contain about 20,000 clones, around four fifths of them singletons. This sample comprised CD4+ or CD8+ T cells sorted from blood, obtained in a trial of the OX40 agonist ivuxolimab. These receptors were taken from an adult with an advanced solid tumor such as melanoma, head and neck, liver or kidney cancer.

The genes are TRBV28 and TRBJ1-6; D is perhaps TRBD1 (6 bases). Trimming left V 7 bases short and J 0 bases short, with 7 bases between. This CDR3 has 14 residues. CDR1 is MDHEN, CDR2 SYDVKM, per germline. CDR3 in DNA: TGTGCCAGCAACAGGGCCTCCTATAATTCACCCCTCCACTTT. This sequence encodes CASNRASYNSPLHF.

V and J are TRBV13 and TRBJ2-7, with TRBD2 identical over 9 bases. The CDR3 length is 15 residues. The germline V gene has CDR1 PRHDT and CDR2 FYEKMQ (reference sequence). The trim removed 0 bases at V and 4 bases at J, leaving 4 bases unmatched. DNA for the CDR3: TGTGCCAGCAGCTTAGGGGCTAGCGGGACGTACGAGCAGTACTTC. Its translation is CASSLGASGTYEQYF.

V and J are TRBV9 and TRBJ1-2; 8 bases align to TRBD1. Germline assignment: CDR1 SGDLS and CDR2 YYNGEE. This CDR3 contains 14 residues. Germline trimming cut 0 bases from V and 9 bases from J; bases unmatched to any gene: 7. CDR3 residues: CASSVDGQGMRYTF. In DNA form, the CDR3 reads TGTGCCAGCAGCGTAGACGGACAGGGCATGCGCTACACCTTC.

The V call is TRBV6-6, the J call TRBJ2-7; D is undetermined. This CDR3 comprises 15 residues. V was pared by 6 bases and J by 2 bases, with 17 bases between. Germline CDR1 and CDR2: MNHNY and SVGAGI (reference sequence). CDR3: CASSEVWGRAYEQYF. The CDR3 coding sequence is TGTGCCAGCAGCGAGGTATGGGGTCGGGCCTACGAGCAGTACTTC.

This chain connects TRBV6-5 to TRBJ2-1; 9 nucleotides agree with TRBD2. The CDR3 runs to 16 residues. Trimming cost V 0 bases and J 7 bases; bases outside gene matches: 7. Per germline, CDR1 MNHEY and CDR2 SVGAGI. The CDR3 DNA is TGTGCCAGCAGTTACTCTGGGACTAGCTGGGTGAATGAGCAGTTCTTC. Protein sequence: CASSYSGTSWVNEQFF.

The rearrangement joins TRBV7-6 to TRBJ2-1; D ambiguous. Germline V gives CDR1 SGHVS, CDR2 FNYEAQ. V was shortened by 1 base and J by 0 bases, with 4 bases between the two germline ends. The CDR3 runs 14 residues. The chain's CDR3 is CASSLGGSYNEQFF. In nucleotides, the CDR3 is TGTGCCAGCAGCTTAGGGGGCTCCTACAATGAGCAGTTCTTC.